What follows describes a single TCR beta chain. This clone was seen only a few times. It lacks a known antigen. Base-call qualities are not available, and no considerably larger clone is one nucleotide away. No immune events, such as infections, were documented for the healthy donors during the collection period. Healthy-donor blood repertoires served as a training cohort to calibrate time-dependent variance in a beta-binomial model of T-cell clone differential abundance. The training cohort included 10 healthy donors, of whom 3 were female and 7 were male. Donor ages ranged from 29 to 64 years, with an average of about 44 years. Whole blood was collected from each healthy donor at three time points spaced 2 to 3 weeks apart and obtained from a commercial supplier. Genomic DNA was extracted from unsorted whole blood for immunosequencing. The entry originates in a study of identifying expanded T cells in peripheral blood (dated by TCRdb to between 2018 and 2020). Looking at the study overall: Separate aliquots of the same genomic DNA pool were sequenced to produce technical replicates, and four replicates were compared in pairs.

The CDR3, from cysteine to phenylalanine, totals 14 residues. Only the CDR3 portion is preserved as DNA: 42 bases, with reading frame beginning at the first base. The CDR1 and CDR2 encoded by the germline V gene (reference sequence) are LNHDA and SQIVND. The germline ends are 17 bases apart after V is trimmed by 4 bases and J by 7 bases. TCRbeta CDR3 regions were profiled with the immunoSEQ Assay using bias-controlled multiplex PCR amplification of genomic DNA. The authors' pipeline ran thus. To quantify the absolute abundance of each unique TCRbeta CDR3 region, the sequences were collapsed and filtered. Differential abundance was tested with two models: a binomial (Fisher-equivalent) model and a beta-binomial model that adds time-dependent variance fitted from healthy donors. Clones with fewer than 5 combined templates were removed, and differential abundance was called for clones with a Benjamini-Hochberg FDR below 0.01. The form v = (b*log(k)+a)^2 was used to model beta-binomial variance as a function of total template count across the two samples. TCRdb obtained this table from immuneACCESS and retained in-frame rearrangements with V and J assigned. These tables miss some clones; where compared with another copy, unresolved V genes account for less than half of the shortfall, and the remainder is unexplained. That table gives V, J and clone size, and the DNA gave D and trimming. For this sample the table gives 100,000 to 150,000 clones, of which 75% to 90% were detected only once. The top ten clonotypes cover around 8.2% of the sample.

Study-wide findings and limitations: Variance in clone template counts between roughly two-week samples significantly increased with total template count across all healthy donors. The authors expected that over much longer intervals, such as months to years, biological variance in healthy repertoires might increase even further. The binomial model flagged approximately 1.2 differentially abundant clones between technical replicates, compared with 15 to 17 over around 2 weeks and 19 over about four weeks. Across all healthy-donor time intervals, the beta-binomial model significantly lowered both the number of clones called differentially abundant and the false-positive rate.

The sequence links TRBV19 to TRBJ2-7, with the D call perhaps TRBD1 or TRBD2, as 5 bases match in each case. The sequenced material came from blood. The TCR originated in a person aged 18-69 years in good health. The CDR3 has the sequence CASSTAGYSGEQYF. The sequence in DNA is TGTGCCAGTAGTACTGCAGGGTATTCGGGGGAGCAGTACTTC.